Shown below are 29 T cell receptor beta chains from a single sample sequenced in a study of blood T cell repertoires in COVID-19. Data came from immunoSEQ multiplex PCR; TCRdb stores just in-frame clones and leaves some out. The sample lists 150,000 to 200,000 clones, roughly nine tenths occurring once. Sequencing was performed on peripheral blood. These receptors all stem from a woman aged 60 to 75 with COVID-19, enrolled during active disease.

This sequence joins TRBV11-3 and TRBJ1-2; no clear D gene. Germline lookup yields CDR1 SGHNT and CDR2 YENEEA. CDR3 length equals 13 residues. V lost 5 bases and J lost 2, with 9 bases in between. CDR3 sequence reads: CASSLGVNYGYTF. The CDR3 bases are TGTGCCAGCAGCCTCGGGGTGAACTATGGCTACACCTTC.

J is TRBJ1-3 and V is TRBV5-1; D perhaps matches TRBD1 (5 bases). The CDR3 has 15 residues. Looked up from germline, CDR1 is SGHRS and CDR2 is YFSETQ. Deletions cut 0 bases from V and 2 bases from J, with 9 bases between. DNA of the CDR3: TGCGCCAGCAGCTTGGCCGGGGGGACTGGAAACACCATATATTTT. It is translated as CASSLAGGTGNTIYF.

This chain uses TRBV5-8 with TRBJ2-3; D might be TRBD2 (5 bases). The V end was cut by 1 base, the J end by 0 bases, with 9 bases between. This CDR3 has 15 residues. The germline CDR1 and CDR2 sequences are SGHTS and YDEGEE. This chain's CDR3 is CASSLSRVSTDTQYF. CDR3 nucleotide sequence: TGTGCCAGCAGCTTGTCGAGGGTCAGCACAGATACGCAGTATTTT.

V usage is TRBV7-2 and J usage is TRBJ1-1; possibly TRBD1 for D (6 bases). Germline-derived CDR1 and CDR2 are SGHTA and FQGNSA. The CDR3 is 13 amino acids. V gave up 4 bases and J gave up 2 bases, with 8 bases separating them. In nucleotides, the CDR3 is TGTGCCAGCAGCTCGGACAGCAACACTGAAGCTTTCTTT. Translation: CASSSDSNTEAFF.

The rearrangement links TRBV5-8 to TRBJ1-5; D not certain. The ends were cut back, 1 base at V and 1 base at J, with 15 bases in the middle. Germline loops: CDR1 SGHTS, CDR2 YDEGEE. This CDR3 spans 17 amino acids. CDR3 loop: CASSLNRGLDSNQPQHF. CDR3 sequence (DNA): TGTGCCAGCAGCTTGAACAGAGGGTTAGACAGCAATCAGCCCCAGCATTTT.

There are a few counts of this clone. The V gene is TRBV18, the J gene TRBJ2-7; 10 bases match TRBD2. Germline V gene data show CDR1 as KGHSH and CDR2 as LQKENI. There are 14 residues in the CDR3. V was clipped by 5 bases and J by 3 bases; unmatched bases: 4. For the CDR3, the DNA is TGTGCCAGCTCAGGCACTAGCGGGAACTACGAGCAGTACTTC. It yields the protein CASSGTSGNYEQYF.

This chain links TRBV18 with TRBJ2-3; TRBD1 matches 8 bases. This CDR3 comprises 16 residues. Germline CDR1 reads KGHSH; CDR2 reads LQKENI. After removal of 3 bases from V and 4 bases from J, the junction contained 9 bases not matched to a gene. DNA of the CDR3: TGTGCCAGCTCACCCTTTTCAGGACAGGGCTCAGATACGCAGTATTTT. Protein: CASSPFSGQGSDTQYF.

The rearrangement joins TRBV6-6 to TRBJ1-3; D possibly corresponds to TRBD1 (5 bases). Germline assignment: CDR1 MNHNY and CDR2 SVGAGI (reference sequence). The CDR3 covers 14 residues. V lost 6 bases and J lost 2, with 11 bases in between. CDR3 sequence (DNA): TGTGCCAGCAGCCTAACAGGTACTGGAAACACCATATATTTT. Residues: CASSLTGTGNTIYF.

The J gene is TRBJ2-3, the V gene TRBV6-5; 12 bases fit TRBD2. This CDR3 is 15 amino acids long. J gave up 0 bases and V 6 bases, and 1 base lay outside the gene matches. Germline loops: CDR1 MNHEY, CDR2 SVGAGI. The CDR3 spells CASRGTSGSTDTQYF. CDR3 nucleotide sequence: TGTGCCAGCAGGGGGACTAGCGGGAGCACAGATACGCAGTATTTT.

The rearrangement joins TRBV20-1 to TRBJ2-4; TRBD1 is a possible D gene (5 bases). With 3 bases removed from V and 7 bases from J, the gap between germline ends came to 10 bases. The CDR3 consists of 12 residues. The germline gives CDR1 DFQATT, CDR2 SNEGSKA (reference sequence). CDR3 sequence reads: CSASPGMNIQYF. DNA for the CDR3: TGCAGTGCTAGTCCAGGGATGAACATTCAGTACTTC.

This chain connects TRBV4-3 to TRBJ2-1; 7 bases align to TRBD2. The CDR3 contains 15 residues. J gave up 7 bases and V 3 bases, and 9 bases lay outside the gene matches. Germline CDR1 reads LGHNA; CDR2 reads YSLEER. The CDR3 reads CASSHATGTKNEQFF. The CDR3, as DNA: TGCGCCAGCAGCCATGCCACCGGGACTAAGAATGAGCAGTTCTTC.

The V and J genes are TRBV6-6 and TRBJ2-7, with D possibly matching TRBD1 (7 bases). Looked up from germline, CDR1 is MNHNY and CDR2 is SVGAGI (reference sequence). Trimming took 4 bases from V and 5 from J, leaving 15 bases between them. The CDR3 has 14 amino acids. The CDR3 coding sequence is TGTGCCAGCAGTTTAGGGCAGGGGGGCAACGAGCAGTACTTC. Its translation: CASSLGQGGNEQYF.

The chain combines TRBV30 with TRBJ2-6; 7 bases line up with TRBD1. The germline CDR1 and CDR2 sequences are GTSNPN and SVGIG (reference sequence). There are 15 residues in the CDR3. V lost 2 bases and J lost 0; bases outside the gene matches: 1. The CDR3 reads CAWSQGVSGANVLTF. CDR3 nucleotide sequence: TGTGCCTGGAGTCAGGGGGTCTCTGGGGCCAACGTCCTGACTTTC.

This clone was detected only once. The same CDR3 can be traced to other DNA sequences in this sample. This sequence joins TRBV18 and TRBJ1-1; the D is unclear. V lost 1 base, J lost 2 bases, and 5 bases lay in between. Germline lookup yields CDR1 KGHSH and CDR2 LQKENI. CDR3 length: 13 amino acids. The CDR3 reads CASSPRQNTEAFF. CDR3 sequence (DNA): TGTGCCAGCTCACCACGACAAAACACTGAAGCTTTCTTT.

The V gene is TRBV3-1 (or the pseudogene TRBV3-2), the J gene TRBJ1-1, with 8 bases aligning to TRBD1. The ends lost 4 bases at V and 7 bases at J; junction bases unmatched: 2. The CDR3 contains 12 residues. Germline-derived CDR1 and CDR2 are LGHDT and YNNKEL (reference sequence). CDR3 protein: CASSRTGFEAFF. In DNA form, the CDR3 reads TGTGCCAGCAGCCGGACAGGGTTTGAAGCTTTCTTT.

A note on this clone: Other nucleotide sequences in the sample specify the same CDR3. The gene calls are TRBV19 and TRBJ2-7; 7 positions match TRBD2. The CDR3 has 14 residues. Germline CDR1 reads LNHDA; CDR2 reads SQIVND (reference sequence). The trim removed 3 bases at V and 0 bases at J, leaving 2 bases unmatched. The CDR3 DNA is TGTGCCAGTAGTATTGGGGGGGGCTCCTACGAGCAGTACTTC. It encodes CASSIGGGSYEQYF.

This rearrangement joins TRBV6-2 or TRBV6-3 to TRBJ2-1; D may be TRBD2 (5 bases). Deletions cut 5 bases from V and 4 bases from J, with 9 bases between. Germline CDR1 reads MNHEY; CDR2 reads SVGEGT. The CDR3 sequence is 13 residues long. CDR3 protein: CASSRTPYNEQFF. CDR3 DNA sequence: TGTGCCAGCAGTCGGACTCCATACAATGAGCAGTTCTTC.

The V and J genes are TRBV7-2 and TRBJ2-7; D unclear. V gave up 1 base and J gave up 4 bases, with 11 bases separating them. Looked up from germline, CDR1 is SGHTA and CDR2 is FQGNSA. There are 14 residues in the CDR3. The CDR3 here is CASSLGRPGYEQYF. The DNA of the CDR3 is TGTGCCAGCAGCTTAGGTAGGCCCGGGTACGAGCAGTACTTC.

The rearrangement links TRBV6-5 to TRBJ2-2; maybe TRBD1 (8 bases). This CDR3 contains 14 residues. Trimming shortened V by 7 bases and J by 4 bases, and 13 bases separated the two germline ends. Germline CDR1 MNHEY, CDR2 SVGAGI. The DNA of the CDR3 is TGTGCCAGCACCAACAGGGGGGGCACCGGGGAGCTGTTTTTT. It yields the protein CASTNRGGTGELFF.

On this clone itself: One end of the junction varies from germline; a read error may be responsible. The chain recombines TRBV12-3 or TRBV12-4 with TRBJ1-2; possibly TRBD1 for D (5 bases). CDR3 length equals 12 residues. CDR3 sequence: CASRLGAYGYTF. Here the CDR3 DNA reads TGTGCCAGCAGATTAGGGGCCTATGGCTACACCTTC.

This clone appeared a single time. The rearrangement joins TRBV29-1 to TRBJ1-4; possibly TRBD1 for D (5 bases). Trimming pared 5 bases from V and 7 bases from J, leaving 11 bases between. The CDR3 spans 12 residues. Per the germline V gene, CDR1 is SQVTM and CDR2 is ANQGSEA. The DNA of the CDR3 is TGCAGCGTTCGCGGGGCGGTTGAAAAACTGTTTTTT. Translated: CSVRGAVEKLFF.

The V gene is TRBV3-1 (or the pseudogene TRBV3-2), the J gene TRBJ2-7; possibly TRBD1 for D (5 bases). The germline V gene has CDR1 LGHDT and CDR2 YNNKEL (reference sequence). V was pared by 4 bases and J by 3 bases, with 10 bases between. The CDR3 runs to 13 residues. The CDR3 spells CASSLSDSYEQYF. CDR3 DNA sequence: TGTGCCAGCAGCCTGAGCGACAGCTACGAGCAGTACTTC.

V and J are TRBV27 and TRBJ2-7; 12 bases agree with TRBD1. Germline trimming cut 6 bases from V and 2 bases from J; bases unmatched to any gene: 8. This CDR3 contains 16 residues. CDR1 and CDR2 (germline): MNHEY, SMNVEV (reference sequence). The CDR3 DNA reads TGTGCCAGCAGGCCCTCCTGGGACAGGGGGCCCTACGAGCAGTACTTC. Protein: CASRPSWDRGPYEQYF.

The chain employs TRBV5-1 and TRBJ2-2, with 8 bases matching TRBD1. Germline trimming cut 1 base from V and 5 bases from J; bases unmatched to any gene: 7. The CDR3 runs 16 residues. CDR1 and CDR2 (germline): SGHRS, YFSETQ. CDR3 region: CASSLLSTGVTGELFF. CDR3 sequence (DNA): TGCGCCAGCAGCTTGTTATCGACAGGGGTTACCGGGGAGCTGTTTTTT. The full variable domain, in which reference TRBV5-1 and TRBJ2-2 provide the parts outside the CDR3, is KAGVTQTPRYLIKTRGQQVTLSCSPISGHRSVSWYQQTPGQGLQFLFEYFSETQRNKGNFPGRFSGRQFSNSRSEMNVSTLELGDSALYLCASSLLSTGVTGELFFGEGSRLTVL.

The chain links TRBV5-4 to TRBJ2-5; 8 bases agree with TRBD2. This CDR3 has 15 amino acids. J gave up 3 bases and V 0 bases, and 4 bases lay outside the gene matches. Germline CDR1 is SGHNT and CDR2 is YYREEE (reference sequence). In nucleotides, the CDR3 is TGTGCCAGCAGCTTGGTAGCGGGGTGGGAAGAGACCCAGTACTTC. Translated: CASSLVAGWEETQYF.

The chain is built from TRBV5-8 and TRBJ1-5; 12 positions agree with TRBD1. There are 16 residues in the CDR3. From germline, CDR1 is SGHTS and CDR2 YDEGEE. V lost 3 bases to trimming and J lost 6 bases; unmatched junction nucleotides: 7. The CDR3 nucleotides are TGTGCCAGCAGCTCGGGACAGGGGGCGATGGTTCAGCCCCAGCATTTT. It translates to CASSSGQGAMVQPQHF.

This chain links TRBV6-5 with TRBJ1-4; 7 nucleotides align to TRBD1. The trim removed 6 bases at V and 7 bases at J, leaving 8 bases unmatched. This CDR3 spans 14 amino acids. CDR1 MNHEY and CDR2 SVGAGI come from the germline V gene. DNA for the CDR3: TGTGCCAGCAGGTTGACAGGGCGGGGTGAAAAACTGTTTTTT. This gives the protein CASRLTGRGEKLFF.

A word on this clone: Relative to the germline gene, one junction end is altered; a read error may explain this. The rearrangement links TRBV3-1 (or the pseudogene TRBV3-2) to TRBJ2-7; D ambiguous. CDR1 and CDR2 (germline): LGHDT, YNNKEL (reference sequence). This CDR3 contains 11 residues. For the CDR3, the DNA is TGTGCCAGCAGCCAAGATCTTGTACAGTGCTTC. It is translated as CASSQDLVQCF.

For this clone: This CDR3 is also generated by other DNA sequences in the sample. The rearrangement joins TRBV29-1 to TRBJ1-2; TRBD1 might be the D (6 bases). Germline V gene lookup returns CDR1 SQVTM and CDR2 ANQGSEA. This CDR3 contains 13 residues. V gave up 2 bases and J gave up 4 bases, with 11 bases separating them. The CDR3 here is CSVERTGSYGYTF. DNA for the CDR3: TGCAGCGTTGAAAGAACAGGGAGCTATGGCTACACCTTC. Supplemented by reference TRBV29-1 and TRBJ1-2, the full variable domain reads SAVISQKPSRDICQRGTSLTIQCQVDSQVTMMFWYRQQPGQSLTLIATANQGSEATYESGFVIDKFPISRPNLTFSTLTVSNMSPEDSSIYLCSVERTGSYGYTFGSGTRLTVV.